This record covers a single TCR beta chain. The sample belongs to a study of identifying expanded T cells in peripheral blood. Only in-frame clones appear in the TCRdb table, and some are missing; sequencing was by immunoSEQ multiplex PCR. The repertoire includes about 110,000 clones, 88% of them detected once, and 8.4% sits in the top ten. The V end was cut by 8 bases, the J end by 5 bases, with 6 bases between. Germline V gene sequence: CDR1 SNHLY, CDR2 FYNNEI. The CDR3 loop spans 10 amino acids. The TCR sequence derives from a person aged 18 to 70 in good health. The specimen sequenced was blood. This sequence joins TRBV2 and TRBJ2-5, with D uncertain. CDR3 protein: CASGVETQYF. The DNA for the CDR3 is TGTGCCAGCGGAGTGGAGACCCAGTACTTC.